This is a list of T cell receptor beta chains from one sample in a study of T cell responses to AZD1222 COVID-19 vaccine. Profiled with immunoSEQ multiplex PCR; TCRdb holds only in-frame clones, not every one. The profile shows around 110,000 clones, 75% to 90% of them singletons. The sequencing used peripheral blood, collected on day 0 of AZD1222 vaccination. Receptors were obtained from an adult in good health. Both conserved end residues are part of each CDR3. A D gene is named only where the DNA matches it firmly. Size tells how often a clone was seen (once, few, many) or the class of an expanded clone, and some rows leave it out.

j_gene: TRBJ2-3; v_gene: TRBV14; abundance: .; d_gene: .; len: 14; CDR3aa: CASSSQLSTDTQYF; CDR3nt: TGTGCCAGCAGTTCTCAGCTCAGCACAGATACGCAGTATTTT
j_gene: TRBJ2-5; v_gene: TRBV3-1/TRBV3-2; abundance: .; d_gene: .; len: 14; CDR3aa: CASSQGGSRETQYF; CDR3nt: TGTGCCAGCAGCCAAGGAGGGAGTAGGGAGACCCAGTACTTC
j_gene: TRBJ2-7; v_gene: TRBV4-1; abundance: .; d_gene: TRBD1; len: 15; CDR3aa: CASSQSWTGGYEQYF; CDR3nt: TGCGCCAGCAGCCAATCCTGGACAGGGGGATACGAGCAGTACTTC
j_gene: TRBJ2-1; v_gene: TRBV6-2/TRBV6-3; abundance: .; d_gene: .; len: 13; CDR3aa: CASSARTHNEQFF; CDR3nt: TGTGCCAGCAGTGCGCGGACGCACAATGAGCAGTTCTTC
j_gene: TRBJ2-5; v_gene: TRBV7-9; abundance: once; d_gene: .; len: 13; CDR3aa: CASSLKGPGAQYF; CDR3nt: TGTGCCAGCAGCTTAAAGGGCCCTGGGGCCCAGTACTTC
j_gene: TRBJ2-1; v_gene: TRBV30; abundance: .; d_gene: .; len: 14; CDR3aa: CAFHHRFPYNEQFF; CDR3nt: TGTGCCTTCCACCACAGGTTCCCCTACAATGAGCAGTTCTTC
j_gene: TRBJ1-1; v_gene: TRBV7-2; abundance: .; d_gene: .; len: 17; CDR3aa: CASSSVFGVTLGSEAFF; CDR3nt: TGTGCCAGCAGCTCGGTCTTCGGAGTTACCTTAGGTTCTGAAGCTTTCTTT
j_gene: TRBJ2-5; v_gene: TRBV19; abundance: once; d_gene: .; len: 13; CDR3aa: CASSMGNQETQYF; CDR3nt: TGTGCCAGTAGTATGGGGAACCAAGAGACCCAGTACTTC
j_gene: TRBJ1-3; v_gene: TRBV11-2; abundance: once; d_gene: .; len: 19; CDR3aa: CASSTNRVNPLGSGNTIYF; CDR3nt: TGTGCCAGCAGCACAAACAGGGTCAACCCTTTAGGCTCCGGAAACACCATATATTTT
j_gene: TRBJ2-3; v_gene: TRBV9; abundance: .; d_gene: .; len: 12; CDR3aa: CASSPREDTQYF; CDR3nt: TGTGCCAGCAGCCCACGGGAAGATACGCAGTATTTT
j_gene: TRBJ1-1; v_gene: TRBV3-1/TRBV3-2; abundance: .; d_gene: .; len: 14; CDR3aa: CASSHTTGNTEAFF; CDR3nt: TGTGCCAGCAGCCACACGACAGGGAACACTGAAGCTTTCTTT
j_gene: TRBJ1-2; v_gene: TRBV25-1; abundance: .; d_gene: TRBD1; len: 13; CDR3aa: CASSDGTEYGYTF; CDR3nt: TGTGCCAGCAGTGACGGGACAGAATATGGCTACACCTTC
j_gene: TRBJ2-2; v_gene: TRBV6-5; abundance: few; d_gene: TRBD2; len: 15; CDR3aa: CASRRGRGQAGELFF; CDR3nt: TGTGCCAGCAGGCGAGGGAGGGGTCAAGCCGGGGAGCTGTTTTTT
j_gene: TRBJ1-6; v_gene: TRBV5-1; abundance: .; d_gene: .; len: 14; CDR3aa: CASSYSSYNSPLHF; CDR3nt: TGCGCCAGCAGTTATAGCTCCTATAATTCACCCCTCCACTTT